A single sample gave rise to the 2 T cell receptor beta chains below, sequenced in a study of blood T cell repertoires in COVID-19. Here immunoSEQ multiplex PCR was the method, and the copy in TCRdb shows in-frame clones only, minus some. Among roughly 150,000 clones listed, roughly four fifths were seen once. The sequenced sample was peripheral blood. The source is a woman over 75 with acute or convalescent COVID-19.

Here the CDR3 DNA reads TGTGCCAGCAGCAATCCCGGGACAGGGAATAGCAATCAGCCCCAGCATTTT. Translation gives CASSNPGTGNSNQPQHF. The chain is built from TRBV7-3 and TRBJ1-5; TRBD1 agrees at 9 bases. After removal of 5 bases from V and 0 bases from J, the junction contained 8 bases not matched to a gene. Germline V gene sequence: CDR1 SGHTA, CDR2 FQGTGA. The CDR3 runs to 17 residues. The whole variable domain, filled in from reference TRBV7-3 and TRBJ1-5, reads GAGVSQTPSNKVTEKGKYVELRCDPISGHTALYWYRQSLGQGPEFLIYFQGTGAADDSGLPNDRFFAVRPEGSVSTLKIQRTERGDSAVYLCASSNPGTGNSNQPQHFGDGTRLSIL.

J is TRBJ1-1 and V is TRBV11-3; D call uncertain. Germline V gives CDR1 SGHNT, CDR2 YENEEA. This CDR3 spans 14 amino acids. The ends were cut back, 4 bases at V and 1 base at J, with 10 bases in the middle. The CDR3 DNA reads as TGTGCCAGCAGCTACGGGAAATCGAACACTGAAGCTTTCTTT. Amino acid sequence: CASSYGKSNTEAFF.